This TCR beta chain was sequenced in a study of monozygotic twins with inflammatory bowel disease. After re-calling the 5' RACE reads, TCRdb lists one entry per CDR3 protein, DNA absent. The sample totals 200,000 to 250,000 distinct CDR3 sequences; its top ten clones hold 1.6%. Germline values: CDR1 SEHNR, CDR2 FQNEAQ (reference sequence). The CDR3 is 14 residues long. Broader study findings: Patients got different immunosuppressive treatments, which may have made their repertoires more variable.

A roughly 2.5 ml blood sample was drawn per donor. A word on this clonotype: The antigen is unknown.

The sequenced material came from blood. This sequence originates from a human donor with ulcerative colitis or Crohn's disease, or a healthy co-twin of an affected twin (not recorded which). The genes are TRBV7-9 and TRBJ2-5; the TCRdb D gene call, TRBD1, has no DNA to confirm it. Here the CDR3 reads CASSSRQRQETQYF.